This T cell receptor beta chain originates from a study of cytomegalovirus exposure and HLA in healthy donors. Across the whole study: There were 90 million to 140 million unique TCR beta sequences, drawn from approximately 180 million T cells, in an earlier analysis. Study-level results: Among TCR beta chains of equal frequency, HLA-associated ones were more clonally expanded in a later analysis. Overall, roughly 170 TCR beta chains were annotated as cytomegalovirus-associated. A prior analysis recorded that most TCR beta V segments were productive about 87% or about 30% of the time.

Of note for this clone: Its target is unknown.

Amplification used 60 Vbeta primers and 13 Jbeta primers. The method was immunoSEQ multiplex PCR; TCRdb's version includes in-frame clones alone and lacks a portion of them. The profile shows around 150,000 clones, 82% of them singletons. The sample comprised PBMCs. The TCR originated in a girl aged 2 to 9 in good health and CMV-seropositive.

The CDR3 DNA follows: TGCAGCGTTGAGGGGGCAGAAGAGACCCAGTACTTC. This codes for CSVEGAEETQYF. The gene calls are TRBV29-1 and TRBJ2-5, with a possible D match to TRBD1 (6 bases). Between the trimmed V and J ends, which lost 3 bases and 3 bases, there was a span of 8 bases. The CDR3 loop spans 12 amino acids. Germline V gene lookup returns CDR1 SQVTM and CDR2 ANQGSEA.